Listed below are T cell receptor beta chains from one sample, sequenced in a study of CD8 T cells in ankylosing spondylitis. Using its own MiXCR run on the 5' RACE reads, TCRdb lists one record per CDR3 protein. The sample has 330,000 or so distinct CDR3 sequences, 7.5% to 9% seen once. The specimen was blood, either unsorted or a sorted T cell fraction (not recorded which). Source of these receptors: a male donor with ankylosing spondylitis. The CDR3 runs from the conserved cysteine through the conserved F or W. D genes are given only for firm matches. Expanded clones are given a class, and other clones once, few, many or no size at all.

cdr3_aa: CAWKTSGRVHEQFF; cdr3_nt: TGTGCCTGGAAGACTAGCGGGAGGGTCCATGAGCAGTTCTTC; j_call: TRBJ2-1; cdr3_length: 14; d_call: TRBD2; clone_size: few; v_call: TRBV30
cdr3_aa: CSAGGAAWRESDTQYF; cdr3_nt: TGCAGTGCTGGCGGGGCTGCGTGGCGGGAGTCAGATACGCAGTATTTT; j_call: TRBJ2-3; cdr3_length: 16; d_call: TRBD2; clone_size: few; v_call: TRBV20-1
cdr3_aa: CSVEGRVNTGELFF; cdr3_nt: TGCAGCGTTGAAGGCAGGGTGAACACCGGGGAGCTGTTTTTT; j_call: TRBJ2-2; cdr3_length: 14; d_call: .; clone_size: few; v_call: TRBV29-1
cdr3_aa: CASSVRQGDADTQYF; cdr3_nt: TGTGCCAGCAGCGTCCGACAGGGGGATGCGGATACGCAGTATTTT; j_call: TRBJ2-3; cdr3_length: 15; d_call: TRBD1; clone_size: few; v_call: TRBV9
cdr3_aa: CAKTGLWNAAGRANVLTF; cdr3_nt: TGTGCCAAAACCGGGCTCTGGAATGCGGCGGGTAGGGCCAACGTCCTGACTTTC; j_call: TRBJ2-6; cdr3_length: 18; d_call: .; clone_size: .; v_call: TRBV11-1
cdr3_aa: CSARASTTDTQYF; cdr3_nt: TGCAGTGCTAGAGCCAGTACCACAGATACGCAGTATTTT; j_call: TRBJ2-3; cdr3_length: 13; d_call: .; clone_size: .; v_call: TRBV20-1
cdr3_aa: CASSLSGQGSGEQYF; cdr3_nt: TGCGCCAGCAGCTTGTCGGGACAGGGGAGTGGAGAGCAGTACTTC; j_call: TRBJ2-7; cdr3_length: 15; d_call: TRBD1; clone_size: few; v_call: TRBV5-1
cdr3_aa: CASSGTPGGSGNTIYF; cdr3_nt: TGCGCCAGCAGCGGGACCCCAGGGGGCTCTGGAAACACCATATATTTT; j_call: TRBJ1-3; cdr3_length: 16; d_call: TRBD1; clone_size: .; v_call: TRBV5-1
cdr3_aa: CASSQGGSSSYEQYF; cdr3_nt: TGTGCCAGCAGCCAAGGCGGCTCGAGCTCCTACGAGCAGTACTTC; j_call: TRBJ2-7; cdr3_length: 15; d_call: .; clone_size: many; v_call: TRBV4-2
cdr3_aa: CASKDQTRRGYEQYF; cdr3_nt: TGTGCCAGCAAGGACCAGACTAGGCGAGGCTACGAGCAGTACTTC; j_call: TRBJ2-7; cdr3_length: 15; d_call: .; clone_size: many; v_call: TRBV28
cdr3_aa: CSARPGQTINEQYF; cdr3_nt: TGCAGTGCTAGACCGGGACAGACAATTAACGAGCAGTACTTC; j_call: TRBJ2-7; cdr3_length: 14; d_call: TRBD1; clone_size: many; v_call: TRBV20-1
cdr3_aa: CASRRRRGLETQYF; cdr3_nt: TGTGCCAGCAGACGCCGTCGGGGTTTGGAGACCCAGTACTTC; j_call: TRBJ2-5; cdr3_length: 14; d_call: .; clone_size: few; v_call: TRBV12-3/TRBV12-4
cdr3_aa: CASSFGQGYGYTF; cdr3_nt: TGTGCCAGCAGTTTCGGACAGGGCTATGGCTACACCTTC; j_call: TRBJ1-2; cdr3_length: 13; d_call: TRBD1; clone_size: many; v_call: TRBV5-1
cdr3_aa: CASNEKTGASYRNEQFF; cdr3_nt: TGTGCCAGCAACGAAAAAACAGGGGCCAGTTATAGAAATGAGCAGTTCTTC; j_call: TRBJ2-1; cdr3_length: 17; d_call: TRBD1; clone_size: .; v_call: TRBV28
cdr3_aa: CASSYSRALYSYNEQFF; cdr3_nt: TGTGCCAGCAGTTACTCTAGGGCCCTATATTCCTACAATGAGCAGTTCTTC; j_call: TRBJ2-1; cdr3_length: 17; d_call: .; clone_size: .; v_call: TRBV6-5
cdr3_aa: CASGQSTGELFF; cdr3_nt: TGTGCCAGCGGACAGAGCACCGGGGAGCTGTTTTTT; j_call: TRBJ2-2; cdr3_length: 12; d_call: .; clone_size: .; v_call: TRBV7-3
cdr3_aa: CSASDRGQDEQFF; cdr3_nt: TGCAGTGCCTCGGACAGGGGGCAGGATGAGCAGTTCTTC; j_call: TRBJ2-1; cdr3_length: 13; d_call: TRBD1; clone_size: few; v_call: TRBV20-1
cdr3_aa: CASSPGQMDTGELFF; cdr3_nt: TGTGCCAGCAGCCCAGGACAGATGGACACCGGGGAGCTGTTTTTT; j_call: TRBJ2-2; cdr3_length: 15; d_call: .; clone_size: few; v_call: TRBV4-2
cdr3_aa: CASSLAGGRGHEQYF; cdr3_nt: TGTGCCAGCAGCTTAGCGGGGGGCAGGGGGCACGAGCAGTACTTC; j_call: TRBJ2-7; cdr3_length: 15; d_call: TRBD1; clone_size: few; v_call: TRBV7-2
cdr3_aa: CASSGTDYEQYF; cdr3_nt: TGTGCCAGCAGTGGGACAGACTACGAGCAGTACTTC; j_call: TRBJ2-7; cdr3_length: 12; d_call: .; clone_size: .; v_call: TRBV25-1
cdr3_aa: CASSPAGGNEQFF; cdr3_nt: TGTGCCAGCTCACCGGCAGGGGGGAATGAGCAGTTCTTC; j_call: TRBJ2-1; cdr3_length: 13; d_call: .; clone_size: many; v_call: TRBV18
cdr3_aa: CSARGYSGRGEETQYF; cdr3_nt: TGCAGTGCTAGAGGATATAGCGGGAGAGGCGAAGAGACCCAGTACTTC; j_call: TRBJ2-5; cdr3_length: 16; d_call: TRBD2; clone_size: .; v_call: TRBV20-1
cdr3_aa: CASSQALTSGANEQFF; cdr3_nt: TGTGCCAGCAGCCAAGCTCTAACTAGCGGAGCCAATGAGCAGTTCTTC; j_call: TRBJ2-1; cdr3_length: 16; d_call: TRBD2; clone_size: .; v_call: TRBV4-2
cdr3_aa: CASSEFGGTSGTYNEQFF; cdr3_nt: TGTGCCAGCAGTGAATTTGGGGGAACTAGCGGAACCTACAATGAGCAGTTCTTC; j_call: TRBJ2-1; cdr3_length: 18; d_call: TRBD2; clone_size: few; v_call: TRBV25-1
cdr3_aa: CASSWAYGELFF; cdr3_nt: TGTGCCAGCAGTTGGGCATACGGGGAGCTGTTTTTT; j_call: TRBJ2-2; cdr3_length: 12; d_call: .; clone_size: many; v_call: TRBV27
cdr3_aa: CASKAGDVTDTQYF; cdr3_nt: TGCGCCAGCAAGGCGGGAGATGTCACAGATACGCAGTATTTT; j_call: TRBJ2-3; cdr3_length: 14; d_call: TRBD2; clone_size: .; v_call: TRBV5-1
cdr3_aa: CASSVGNRGFGKTQYF; cdr3_nt: TGTGCCAGCAGCGTTGGGAACAGGGGTTTTGGAAAGACCCAGTACTTC; j_call: TRBJ2-5; cdr3_length: 16; d_call: TRBD1; clone_size: .; v_call: TRBV28
cdr3_aa: CASTLSGELFF; cdr3_nt: TGTGCCAGCACCCTTTCCGGGGAGCTGTTTTTT; j_call: TRBJ2-2; cdr3_length: 11; d_call: .; clone_size: many; v_call: TRBV7-9
cdr3_aa: CASSTSDRGYFSPLHF; cdr3_nt: TGTGCCAGCAGTACGTCCGACAGGGGGTACTTTTCACCCCTCCACTTT; j_call: TRBJ1-6; cdr3_length: 16; d_call: TRBD1; clone_size: .; v_call: TRBV27
cdr3_aa: CASSPRTSGSAEQFF; cdr3_nt: TGCGCCAGCAGCCCCAGGACTAGCGGGAGTGCCGAGCAGTTCTTC; j_call: TRBJ2-1; cdr3_length: 15; d_call: TRBD2; clone_size: few; v_call: TRBV4-3
cdr3_aa: CASSQEVLAYNEQFF; cdr3_nt: TGTGCCAGCAGCCAAGAGGTCCTCGCTTACAATGAGCAGTTCTTC; j_call: TRBJ2-1; cdr3_length: 15; d_call: .; clone_size: .; v_call: TRBV4-2
cdr3_aa: CASSYGLGVLDTEAFF; cdr3_nt: TGTGCCAGCAGTTACGGTTTGGGGGTTTTGGACACTGAAGCTTTCTTT; j_call: TRBJ1-1; cdr3_length: 16; d_call: .; clone_size: .; v_call: TRBV6-5
cdr3_aa: CATSEFRPSGRTDTQYF; cdr3_nt: TGTGCCACCAGTGAGTTCCGGCCTAGCGGACGCACAGATACGCAGTATTTT; j_call: TRBJ2-3; cdr3_length: 17; d_call: TRBD2; clone_size: many; v_call: TRBV24-1
cdr3_aa: CASSRNYAGDTGELFF; cdr3_nt: TGTGCCAGCTCCCGTAACTACGCGGGAGACACCGGGGAGCTGTTTTTT; j_call: TRBJ2-2; cdr3_length: 16; d_call: TRBD2; clone_size: .; v_call: TRBV18
cdr3_aa: CASSQVSTGPTDTQYF; cdr3_nt: TGCGCCAGCAGCCAAGTCTCGACAGGGCCCACAGATACGCAGTATTTT; j_call: TRBJ2-3; cdr3_length: 16; d_call: TRBD1; clone_size: many; v_call: TRBV4-1
cdr3_aa: CASSEVRTSNRYF; cdr3_nt: TGTGCCAGCAGTGAGGTTAGGACTAGTAATCGGTACTTC; j_call: TRBJ2-7; cdr3_length: 13; d_call: TRBD2; clone_size: many; v_call: TRBV2
cdr3_aa: CASSEDKDQETQYF; cdr3_nt: TGTGCCAGCAGCGAGGACAAGGACCAAGAGACCCAGTACTTC; j_call: TRBJ2-5; cdr3_length: 14; d_call: .; clone_size: few; v_call: TRBV7-9